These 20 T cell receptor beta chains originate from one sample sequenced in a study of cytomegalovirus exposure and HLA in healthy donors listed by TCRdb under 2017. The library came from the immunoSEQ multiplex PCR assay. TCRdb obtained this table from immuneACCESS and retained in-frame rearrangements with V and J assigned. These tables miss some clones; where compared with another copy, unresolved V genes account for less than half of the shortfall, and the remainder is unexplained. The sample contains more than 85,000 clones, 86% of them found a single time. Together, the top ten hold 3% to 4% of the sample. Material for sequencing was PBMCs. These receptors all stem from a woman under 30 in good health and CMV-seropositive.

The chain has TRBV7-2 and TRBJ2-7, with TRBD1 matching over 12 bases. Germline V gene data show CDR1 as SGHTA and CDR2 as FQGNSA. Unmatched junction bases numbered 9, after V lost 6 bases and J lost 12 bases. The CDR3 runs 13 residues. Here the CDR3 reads CASSWDRGLPWYF. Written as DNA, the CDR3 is TGTGCCAGCAGTTGGGACAGGGGGCTACCATGGTACTTC.

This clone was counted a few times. This CDR3 is CASSYSSFRNTEAFF. For the CDR3, the DNA is TGTGCCAGCAGTTACTCGAGCTTTCGAAACACTGAAGCTTTCTTT. V gene TRBV6-5 combines with J gene TRBJ1-1; D is unresolved. The V gene lost 0 bases and the J gene lost 2 bases, with 10 bases spanning the gap. Germline CDR1 is MNHEY and CDR2 is SVGAGI. This CDR3 comprises 15 residues.

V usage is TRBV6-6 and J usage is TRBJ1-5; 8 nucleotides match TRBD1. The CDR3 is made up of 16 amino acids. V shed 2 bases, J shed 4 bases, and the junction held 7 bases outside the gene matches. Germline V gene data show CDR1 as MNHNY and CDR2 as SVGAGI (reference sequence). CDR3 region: CASSYGAGTGNQPQHF. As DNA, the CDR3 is TGTGCCAGCAGTTACGGCGCCGGGACAGGAAATCAGCCCCAGCATTTT.

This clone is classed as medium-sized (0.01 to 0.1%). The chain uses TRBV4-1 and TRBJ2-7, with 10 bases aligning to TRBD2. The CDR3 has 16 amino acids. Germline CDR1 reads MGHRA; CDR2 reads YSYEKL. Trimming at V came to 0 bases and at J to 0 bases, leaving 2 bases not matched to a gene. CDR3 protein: CASSQDRTSGSYEQYF. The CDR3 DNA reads TGCGCCAGCAGCCAAGACCGGACTAGCGGCTCCTACGAGCAGTACTTC.

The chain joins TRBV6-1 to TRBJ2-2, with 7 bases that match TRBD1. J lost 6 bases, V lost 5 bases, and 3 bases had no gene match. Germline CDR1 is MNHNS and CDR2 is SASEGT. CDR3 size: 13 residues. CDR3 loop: CASSSTGSGELFF. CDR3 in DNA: TGTGCCAGCAGTTCGACAGGGTCCGGGGAGCTGTTTTTT.

CDR3 nucleotide sequence: TGTGCCAGTAAGACAGACACCTACGAGCAGTACTTC. As protein: CASKTDTYEQYF. This chain uses TRBV6-1 with TRBJ2-7; D is possibly TRBD1 (5 bases). Deletions cut 9 bases from V and 2 bases from J, with 11 bases between. CDR1 and CDR2 from the germline V gene are MNHNS and SASEGT. This CDR3 has 12 residues.

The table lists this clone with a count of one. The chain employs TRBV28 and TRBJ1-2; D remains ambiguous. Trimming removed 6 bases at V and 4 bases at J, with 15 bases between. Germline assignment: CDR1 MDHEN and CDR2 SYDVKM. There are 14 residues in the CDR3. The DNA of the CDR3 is TGTGCCAGCAGCCCTGCCCCGCGGGGCTATGGCTACACCTTC. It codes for CASSPAPRGYGYTF.

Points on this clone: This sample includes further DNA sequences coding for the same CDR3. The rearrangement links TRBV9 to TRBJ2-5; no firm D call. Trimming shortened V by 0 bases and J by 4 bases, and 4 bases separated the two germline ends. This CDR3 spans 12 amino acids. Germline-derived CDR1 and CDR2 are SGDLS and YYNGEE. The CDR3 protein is CASSVAGETQYF. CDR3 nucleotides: TGTGCCAGCAGCGTAGCGGGAGAGACCCAGTACTTC.

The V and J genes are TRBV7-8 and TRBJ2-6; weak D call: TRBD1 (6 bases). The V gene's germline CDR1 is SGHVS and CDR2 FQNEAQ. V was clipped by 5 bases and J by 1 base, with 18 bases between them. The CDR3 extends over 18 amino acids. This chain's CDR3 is CASSHYRERVSGANVLTF. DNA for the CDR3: TGTGCCAGCAGCCATTACAGGGAGAGGGTTTCTGGGGCCAACGTCCTGACTTTC.

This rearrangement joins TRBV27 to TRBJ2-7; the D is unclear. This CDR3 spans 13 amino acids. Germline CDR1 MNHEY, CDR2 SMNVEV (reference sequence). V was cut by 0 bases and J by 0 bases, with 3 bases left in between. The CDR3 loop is CASSLSVSYEQYF. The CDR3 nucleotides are TGTGCCAGCAGTTTATCCGTCTCCTACGAGCAGTACTTC.

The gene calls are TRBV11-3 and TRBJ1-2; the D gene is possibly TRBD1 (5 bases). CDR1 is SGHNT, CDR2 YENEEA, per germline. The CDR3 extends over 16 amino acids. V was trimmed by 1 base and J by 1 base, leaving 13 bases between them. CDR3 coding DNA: TGTGCCAGCAGCTTAGCTATTGACGACAGTAACTATGGCTACACCTTC. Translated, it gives CASSLAIDDSNYGYTF.

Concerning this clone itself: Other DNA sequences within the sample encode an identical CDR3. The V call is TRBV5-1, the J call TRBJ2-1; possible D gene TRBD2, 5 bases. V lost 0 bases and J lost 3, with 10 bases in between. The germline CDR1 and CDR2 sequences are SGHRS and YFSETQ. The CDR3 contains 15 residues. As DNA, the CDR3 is TGCGCCAGCAGCTTGGACGGGGTTAGCTACAATGAGCAGTTCTTC. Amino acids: CASSLDGVSYNEQFF. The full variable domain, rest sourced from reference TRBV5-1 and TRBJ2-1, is KAGVTQTPRYLIKTRGQQVTLSCSPISGHRSVSWYQQTPGQGLQFLFEYFSETQRNKGNFPGRFSGRQFSNSRSEMNVSTLELGDSALYLCASSLDGVSYNEQFFGPGTRLTVL.

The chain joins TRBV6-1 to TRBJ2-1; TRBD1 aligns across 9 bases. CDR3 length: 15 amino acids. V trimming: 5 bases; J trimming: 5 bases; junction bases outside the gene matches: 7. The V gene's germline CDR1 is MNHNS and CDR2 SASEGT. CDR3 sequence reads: CASSWFWTGDNEQFF. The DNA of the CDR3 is TGTGCCAGCAGTTGGTTTTGGACAGGGGACAATGAGCAGTTCTTC.

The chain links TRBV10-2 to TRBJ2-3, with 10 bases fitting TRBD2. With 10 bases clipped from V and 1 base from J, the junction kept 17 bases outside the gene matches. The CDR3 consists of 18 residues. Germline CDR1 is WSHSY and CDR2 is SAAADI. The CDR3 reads CATILWASSGGGTDTQYF. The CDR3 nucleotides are TGCGCCACCATCCTATGGGCCTCTAGCGGGGGTGGCACAGATACGCAGTATTTT.

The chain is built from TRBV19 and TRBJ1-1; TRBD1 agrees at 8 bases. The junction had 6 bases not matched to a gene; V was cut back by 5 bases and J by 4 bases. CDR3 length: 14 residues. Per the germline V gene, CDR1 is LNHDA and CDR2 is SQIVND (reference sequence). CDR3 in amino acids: CASSLTGVVTEAFF. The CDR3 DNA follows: TGTGCCAGTAGTCTGACAGGGGTGGTCACTGAAGCTTTCTTT.

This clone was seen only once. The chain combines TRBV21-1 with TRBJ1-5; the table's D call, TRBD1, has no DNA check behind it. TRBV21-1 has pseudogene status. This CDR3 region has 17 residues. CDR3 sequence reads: CASSKGYRGWGTQPQHF. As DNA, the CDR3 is TGTGCCAGCAGCAAAGGGTACAGGGGATGGGGCACTCAGCCCCAGCATTTT.

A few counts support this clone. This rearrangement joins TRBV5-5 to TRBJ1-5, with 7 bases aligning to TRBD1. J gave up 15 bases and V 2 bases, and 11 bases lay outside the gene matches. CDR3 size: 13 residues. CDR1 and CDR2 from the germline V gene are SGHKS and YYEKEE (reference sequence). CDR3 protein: CASSLETGPAGHF. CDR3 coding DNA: TGTGCCAGCAGCTTAGAGACAGGGCCCGCCGGGCATTTT.

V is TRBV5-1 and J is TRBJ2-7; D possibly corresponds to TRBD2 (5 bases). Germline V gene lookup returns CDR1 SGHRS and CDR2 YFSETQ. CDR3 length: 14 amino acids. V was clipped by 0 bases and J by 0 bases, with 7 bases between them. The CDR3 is CASSLVGSSYEQYF. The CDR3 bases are TGCGCCAGCAGCTTGGTGGGGAGCTCCTACGAGCAGTACTTC.

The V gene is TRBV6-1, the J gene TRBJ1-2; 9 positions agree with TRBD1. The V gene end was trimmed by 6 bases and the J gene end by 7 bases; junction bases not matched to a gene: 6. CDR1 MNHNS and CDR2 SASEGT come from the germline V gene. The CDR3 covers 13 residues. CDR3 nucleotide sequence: TGTGCCAGCAGGGGACAGGGAACTTTTGGCTACACCTTC. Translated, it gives CASRGQGTFGYTF.

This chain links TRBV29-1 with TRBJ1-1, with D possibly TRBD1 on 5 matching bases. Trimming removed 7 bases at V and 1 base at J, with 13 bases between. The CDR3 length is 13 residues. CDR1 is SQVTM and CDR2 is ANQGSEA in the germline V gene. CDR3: CSGQEGTNTEAFF. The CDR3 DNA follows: TGCAGCGGGCAGGAGGGGACGAACACTGAAGCTTTCTTT.